These 28 T cell receptor beta chains were all obtained from the same sample, sequenced in a study of T-cell reconstitution after alpha-beta-depleted transplantation in children (TCRdb year 2016). The library was made by PCR. The listed sequencing device is Illumina HiSeq 2500. Molecular barcoding was employed in the preparation of TCR libraries, with unique molecular identifiers being used to normalize TCRbeta repertoire quantification. TCRdb itself trimmed the public reads at Q25 with fastp, ran MiXCR and retained productive beta chains. Each record represents a unique CDR3 protein, reported with the most common genes and DNA among its rows. This sample is represented by roughly 500,000 distinct CDR3 sequences; about 10% of them were singletons. Just over 2% of the sample comes from the top ten. In light of the paper, this sample's treatment or condition label describes: allogeneic hematopoietic cell transplantation with graft depleted of TCRalphabeta T cells and CD19 B cells.

The sequenced sample was PBMCs, obtained before TCRalphabeta/CD19-depleted stem cell transplant. The receptors originated from a child aged 2-9 years with inherited bone marrow failure, due to receive a stem cell transplant.

This clonotype was seen at least ten times. This sequence joins TRBV27 and TRBJ2-2; TRBD1 aligns across 7 bases. CDR1 is MNHEY, CDR2 SMNVEV, per germline (reference sequence). V gave up 4 bases and J gave up 5 bases; unmatched junction bases: 7. CDR3 size: 15 residues. The CDR3 protein is CASSWDSFFTGELFF. CDR3 bases: TGTGCCAGCAGTTGGGACAGTTTCTTTACCGGGGAGCTGTTTTTT.

At least ten counts were recorded for this clonotype. This chain links TRBV7-6 with TRBJ2-7; tentatively, D is TRBD2 (6 bases). The germline gives CDR1 SGHVS, CDR2 FNYEAQ. The CDR3 covers 16 residues. Trimming cost V 4 bases and J 2 bases, with 18 bases left between them. CDR3 nucleotides: TGTGCCAGCAGCTCCCCATTCGGGACTTCGGCCTACGAGCAGTACTTC. This gives the protein CASSSPFGTSAYEQYF.

Many counts were recorded for this clonotype. The gene calls are TRBV27 and TRBJ1-1; 7 nucleotides line up with TRBD1. Trimming removed 5 bases from V and 1 base from J; junction bases left unmatched: 16. Looked up from germline, CDR1 is MNHEY and CDR2 is SMNVEV (reference sequence). This CDR3 region has 18 residues. DNA of the CDR3: TGTGCCAGCAGTGCTATTAGGGGGACAGAAAGAGCGAACACTGAAGCTTTCTTT. This gives the protein CASSAIRGTERANTEAFF.

On this clonotype itself: Since a much larger clone is just one base distant, this may be a read error. DNA of the CDR3: TGTGCCAGCTGCCCTCAGTTAGTTTCGGGGCGGTACAATGAGCAGTTCTTC. Translation: CASCPQLVSGRYNEQFF. The V gene is TRBV7-9, the J gene TRBJ2-1; D may be TRBD1 or TRBD2 (5 bases each). The CDR3 contains 17 residues. The ends were cut back, 8 bases at V and 4 bases at J, with 24 bases in the middle. CDR1 and CDR2 (germline): SEHNR, FQNEAQ (reference sequence).

This clonotype has more than one count but fewer than ten. The chain recombines TRBV7-8 with TRBJ2-1; D is unresolved. The CDR3 covers 16 residues. CDR1 is SGHVS and CDR2 is FQNEAQ in the germline V gene. Trimming removed 5 bases from V and 2 bases from J, with 16 bases in between. The CDR3 protein is CASSTFDGFPYNEQFF. The CDR3 DNA reads as TGTGCCAGCAGCACGTTTGACGGCTTTCCCTACAATGAGCAGTTCTTC.

V is TRBV18 and J is TRBJ2-3, with 9 nucleotides matching TRBD2. CDR1 is KGHSH, CDR2 LQKENI, per germline. The trim removed 8 bases at V and 2 bases at J, leaving 14 bases unmatched. The CDR3 runs 17 residues. The CDR3 sequence is CASRPSSGTTNTDTQYF. The CDR3, as DNA: TGTGCCAGCCGACCTTCTAGCGGGACAACTAACACAGATACGCAGTATTTT.

This clonotype occurred many times. This chain joins TRBV4-3 and TRBJ2-1; 9 nucleotides line up with TRBD2. V lost 2 bases and J lost 1; bases outside the gene matches: 3. CDR1 is LGHNA and CDR2 is YSLEER in the germline V gene. This CDR3 is 16 amino acids long. The CDR3 region is CASSQRLAASYNEQFF. CDR3 coding DNA: TGCGCCAGCAGCCAACGACTAGCGGCGTCCTACAATGAGCAGTTCTTC.

This clonotype was seen at least ten times. This chain connects TRBV19 to TRBJ2-3; no clear D gene. This CDR3 has 15 residues. The ends were cut back, 8 bases at V and 1 base at J, with 16 bases in the middle. Germline CDR1 is LNHDA and CDR2 is SQIVND (reference sequence). In DNA form, the CDR3 reads TGTGCCAGTCGCAACGCACCAAGGGGCACAGATACGCAGTATTTT. Translating gives CASRNAPRGTDTQYF.

In its sample, this clonotype was seen many times. The chain employs TRBV7-9 and TRBJ2-3, with a possible D match to TRBD2 (6 bases). CDR3 length: 14 amino acids. Germline assignment: CDR1 SEHNR and CDR2 FQNEAQ (reference sequence). V was trimmed by 3 bases and J by 4 bases, leaving 11 bases between them. This CDR3 reads CASSFRREPDTQYF. CDR3 sequence (DNA): TGTGCCAGCAGCTTCCGGAGGGAGCCAGATACGCAGTATTTT.

Comment on this clonotype: Possible read error: a much larger clone is one base away. The chain couples TRBV28 to TRBJ2-3, with D maybe TRBD2 (6 bases). The CDR3 extends over 14 amino acids. Germline-derived CDR1 and CDR2 are MDHEN and SYDVKM. CDR3 bases: TGTTCCAGCAGTTCGGGACTTCGCACAGATACGCAGTATTTT. It encodes CSSSSGLRTDTQYF.

The table lists this clonotype with many counts. This rearrangement joins TRBV7-9 to TRBJ2-5, with D unclear. There are 16 residues in the CDR3. Trimming left V 1 base short and J 3 bases short, with 15 bases between. Germline V gene sequence: CDR1 SEHNR, CDR2 FQNEAQ (reference sequence). The CDR3 DNA is TGTGCCAGCAGCTTAGGATCACTTGTCCTCAAAGAGACCCAGTACTTC. As protein: CASSLGSLVLKETQYF.

The J gene is TRBJ2-3, the V gene TRBV29-1; TRBD2 matches at 7 bases. Looked up from germline, CDR1 is SQVTM and CDR2 is ANQGSEA. The CDR3 loop spans 14 amino acids. The trim removed 4 bases at V and 0 bases at J, leaving 4 bases unmatched. The CDR3 reads CSVVISGSTDTQYF. The CDR3 nucleotides read TGCAGCGTTGTAATTAGCGGGAGCACAGATACGCAGTATTTT.

The sample holds many counts of this clonotype. The chain has TRBV19 and TRBJ2-3; D possibly corresponds to TRBD1 (6 bases). Trimming removed 6 bases at V and 1 base at J, with 14 bases between. Germline V CDR1 and CDR2: LNHDA, SQIVND (reference sequence). CDR3 size: 15 residues. CDR3 sequence reads: CASSRDRIRTDTQYF. Written as DNA, the CDR3 is TGTGCCAGTAGCCGCGACAGGATACGCACAGATACGCAGTATTTT.

This clonotype was seen ten or more times. The rearrangement joins TRBV29-1 to TRBJ2-5, with D perhaps TRBD1 (6 bases). Germline values: CDR1 SQVTM, CDR2 ANQGSEA. V lost 1 base to trimming and J lost 2 bases, with 20 bases between them. The CDR3 is 17 amino acids. The CDR3 DNA is TGCAGCGTTGAAGGGGGGCTAGTGGAGCGGAGTCAAGAGACCCAGTACTTC. Encoded protein: CSVEGGLVERSQETQYF.

The chain employs TRBV5-1 and TRBJ2-7; 10 bases map to TRBD2. V lost 4 bases and J lost 3; bases outside the gene matches: 7. The CDR3 extends over 15 amino acids. Germline assignment: CDR1 SGHRS and CDR2 YFSETQ. This CDR3 is CASSQGTSEYYEQYF. CDR3 bases: TGCGCCAGCAGCCAAGGGACTAGCGAATACTACGAGCAGTACTTC.

This clonotype was counted many times. This chain connects TRBV29-1 to TRBJ2-1; TRBD1 agrees at 11 bases. The CDR3 is 12 amino acids. V lost 6 bases to trimming and J lost 8 bases; unmatched junction nucleotides: 3. The germline gives CDR1 SQVTM, CDR2 ANQGSEA. CDR3 loop: CSVGQGAYEQFF. The CDR3 bases are TGCAGCGTCGGACAGGGGGCGTATGAGCAGTTCTTC.

This clonotype was picked up many times. This chain joins TRBV9 and TRBJ2-7; D is perhaps TRBD2 (5 bases). Per the germline V gene, CDR1 is SGDLS and CDR2 is YYNGEE. This CDR3 contains 14 residues. Trimming took off 0 bases at V and 7 bases at J, with 14 bases between the two ends. CDR3 nucleotide sequence: TGTGCCAGCAGCGTAGTCGATAGCGCGGAAGAGCAGTACTTC. Protein: CASSVVDSAEEQYF.

In this sample, this clonotype turned up many times. This rearrangement joins TRBV27 to TRBJ2-7, with TRBD1 matching over 7 bases. The CDR3 has 14 amino acids. The V gene's germline CDR1 is MNHEY and CDR2 SMNVEV (reference sequence). Trimming took 3 bases from V and 1 from J; bases not matched to a gene: 3. The chain's CDR3 is CASSFRQGSYEQYF. As DNA, the CDR3 is TGTGCCAGCAGTTTTCGACAGGGTTCCTACGAGCAGTACTTC.

As to this clonotype: A much larger clone differs by one base, so this may be a read error. The chain joins TRBV4-1 to TRBJ2-1; 8 nucleotides line up with TRBD2. The CDR3 sequence is 17 residues long. CDR1 MGHRA and CDR2 YSYEKL come from the germline V gene. Trimming at V came to 1 base and at J to 5 bases, leaving 10 bases not matched to a gene. CDR3 loop: CASSQGASSGMNNEQFF. CDR3 bases: TGCGCCAGCAGCCAAGGAGCTAGTAGCGGGATGAACAATGAGCAGTTCTTC.

This clonotype was observed many times. V usage is TRBV4-3 and J usage is TRBJ2-5, with unresolved D. The CDR3 contains 16 residues. Germline lookup yields CDR1 LGHNA and CDR2 YSLEER. V gave up 1 base and J gave up 4 bases, with 16 bases separating them. CDR3 region: CASSQASGAGSETQYF. The CDR3, as DNA: TGCGCCAGCAGCCAAGCCTCAGGTGCCGGCTCAGAGACCCAGTACTTC.

This clonotype was seen a single time. A read error may explain this, as a much larger clone is one base away. The chain couples TRBV2 to TRBJ2-2, with 8 bases fitting TRBD1. CDR1 and CDR2 from the germline V gene are SNHLY and FYNNEI. Losses at the gene ends were 3 bases for V and 4 bases for J; bases not matched to a gene: 7. The CDR3 is 16 amino acids. CDR3 region: CASSDPQGAITGELFF. The DNA of the CDR3 is TGTGCCAGCAGTGACCCCCAGGGGGCTATCACCGGGGAGCTGTTTTTT.

In its sample, this clonotype was seen many times. V is TRBV9 and J is TRBJ2-1, with a weak D call TRBD1 (5 bases). This CDR3 is built from 15 residues. The V gene's germline CDR1 is SGDLS and CDR2 YYNGEE. With 0 bases removed from V and 3 bases from J, the gap between germline ends came to 10 bases. CDR3 residues: CASSVAQGNYNEQFF. DNA of the CDR3: TGTGCCAGCAGCGTAGCGCAGGGCAACTACAATGAGCAGTTCTTC.

This clonotype was seen at least ten times. V is TRBV12-3 or TRBV12-4 and J is TRBJ2-4; 8 bases line up with TRBD1. Trimming cost V 1 base and J 6 bases; bases outside gene matches: 8. CDR3 size: 16 residues. CDR3 protein: CASSLGPGGGLNIQYF. CDR3 bases: TGTGCCAGCAGTTTAGGCCCAGGGGGCGGATTAAACATTCAGTACTTC.

This clonotype was seen ten or more times. The V and J genes are TRBV12-3 or TRBV12-4 and TRBJ2-1; no definite D call. Trimming stripped 7 bases from V and 10 bases from J, with 23 bases between. The CDR3 sequence is 15 residues long. The CDR3 is CASTIPGPLTLEQFF. CDR3 bases: TGTGCCAGCACCATCCCCGGCCCCCTGACGTTAGAGCAGTTCTTC.

This clonotype was counted ten times or more. One end of the junction varies from germline; a read error may be responsible. The chain carries TRBV5-1 and TRBJ2-7, with 11 nucleotides matching TRBD2. This CDR3 has 14 amino acids. CDR1 and CDR2 (germline): SGHRS, YFSETQ. This CDR3 is CASSLGLAVYEQYF. The DNA of the CDR3 is TGTGCCAGCAGCTTGGGACTAGCGGTCTACGAGCAGTACTTC.

This clonotype was counted ten times or more. The chain is built from TRBV12-3 or TRBV12-4 and TRBJ1-1; maybe TRBD1 (6 bases). V was pared by 2 bases and J by 4 bases, with 17 bases between. The CDR3 runs 16 residues. The CDR3 nucleotides are TGTGCCAGCAGTTTAATCGGGGGGGCGCCTAGCACTGAAGCTTTCTTT. This codes for CASSLIGGAPSTEAFF.

In its sample, this clonotype was seen once. The V and J genes are TRBV19 and TRBJ2-3, with D uncertain. Trimming removed 8 bases at V and 0 bases at J, with 12 bases between. In germline, CDR1 is LNHDA, CDR2 SQIVND (reference sequence). The CDR3 is 14 residues long. The CDR3 spells CASGFGHSTDTQYF. Here the CDR3 DNA reads TGTGCCAGTGGGTTTGGCCATAGCACAGATACGCAGTATTTT.

This clonotype came up many times. The rearrangement uses TRBV29-1 and TRBJ2-7; D is unclear. Trimming removed 6 bases at V and 2 bases at J, with 14 bases between. Germline V gives CDR1 SQVTM, CDR2 ANQGSEA. The CDR3 contains 13 residues. CDR3 protein: CSVETDAPYEQYF. The CDR3 DNA reads TGCAGCGTGGAGACGGACGCCCCCTACGAGCAGTACTTC.